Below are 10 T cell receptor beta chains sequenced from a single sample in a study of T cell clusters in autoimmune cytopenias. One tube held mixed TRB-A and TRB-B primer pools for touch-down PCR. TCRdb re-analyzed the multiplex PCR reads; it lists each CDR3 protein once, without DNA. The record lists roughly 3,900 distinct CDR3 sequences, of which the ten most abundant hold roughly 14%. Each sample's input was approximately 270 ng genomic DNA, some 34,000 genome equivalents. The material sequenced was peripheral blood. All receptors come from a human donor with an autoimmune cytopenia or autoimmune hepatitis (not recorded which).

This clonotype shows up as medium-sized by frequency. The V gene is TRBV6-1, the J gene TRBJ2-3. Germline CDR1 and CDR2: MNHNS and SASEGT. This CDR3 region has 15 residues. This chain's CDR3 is CASSVDRVSTDTQYF.

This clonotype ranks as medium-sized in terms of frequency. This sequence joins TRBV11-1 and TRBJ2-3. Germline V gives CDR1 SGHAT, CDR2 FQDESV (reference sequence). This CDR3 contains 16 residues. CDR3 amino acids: CASSLSGTTSTDTQYF.

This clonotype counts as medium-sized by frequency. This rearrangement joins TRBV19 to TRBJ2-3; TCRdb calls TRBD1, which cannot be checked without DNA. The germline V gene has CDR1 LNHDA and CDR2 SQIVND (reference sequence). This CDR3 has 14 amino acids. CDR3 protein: CASSAGPSTDTQYF.

The CDR3 sequence: CASSLNGQGNQPQHF. The chain has TRBV27 and TRBJ1-5. The CDR3 totals 15 residues. Germline V gene sequence: CDR1 MNHEY, CDR2 SMNVEV (reference sequence).

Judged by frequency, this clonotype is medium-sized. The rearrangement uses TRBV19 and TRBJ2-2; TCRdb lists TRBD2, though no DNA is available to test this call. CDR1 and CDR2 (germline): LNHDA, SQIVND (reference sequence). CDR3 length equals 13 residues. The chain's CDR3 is CASRRDYAGELFF.

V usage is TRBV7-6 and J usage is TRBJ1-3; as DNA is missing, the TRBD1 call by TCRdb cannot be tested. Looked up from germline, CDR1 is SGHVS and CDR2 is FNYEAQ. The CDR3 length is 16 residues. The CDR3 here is CASSLGPIYSGNTIYF.

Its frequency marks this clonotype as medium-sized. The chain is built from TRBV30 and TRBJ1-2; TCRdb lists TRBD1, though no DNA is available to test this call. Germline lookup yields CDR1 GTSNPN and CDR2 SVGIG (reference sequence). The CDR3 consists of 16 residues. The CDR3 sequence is CAWSPFRTGEDYGYTF. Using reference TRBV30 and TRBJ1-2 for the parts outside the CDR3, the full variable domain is SQTIHQWPATLVQPVGSPLSLECTVEGTSNPNLYWYRQAAGRGLQLLFYSVGIGQISSEVPQNLSASRPQDRQFILSSKKLLLSDSGFYLCAWSPFRTGEDYGYTFGSGTRLTVV.

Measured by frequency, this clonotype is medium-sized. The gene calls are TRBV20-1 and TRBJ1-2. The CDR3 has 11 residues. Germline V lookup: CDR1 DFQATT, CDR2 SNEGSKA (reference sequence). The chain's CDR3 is CSACDNEGYTF.

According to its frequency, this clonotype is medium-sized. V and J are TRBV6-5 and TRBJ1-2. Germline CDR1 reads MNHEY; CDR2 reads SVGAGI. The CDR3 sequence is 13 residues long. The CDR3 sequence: CASSYDGNYGYTF.

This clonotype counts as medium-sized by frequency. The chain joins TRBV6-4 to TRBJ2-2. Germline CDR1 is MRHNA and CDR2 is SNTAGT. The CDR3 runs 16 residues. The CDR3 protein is CASSDNAQSNTGELFF.